This T cell receptor beta chain was profiled in a study of blood T cell repertoires in COVID-19. As for the study in general: The study drew acute and convalescent COVID-19 samples from the United States, Italy and Spain.

Recovery among Cohort 3 donors was established by two negative PCRs, clearance, or symptom resolution. Trimming cost V 5 bases and J 0 bases, with 11 bases left between them. Per the germline V gene, CDR1 is MNHNS and CDR2 is SASEGT. CDR3 length equals 15 residues. The authors' processing: Estimates of nucleated cell counts were drawn from the amplification of reference gene primers. Repertoires were generated with immunoSEQ multiplex PCR, while TCRdb's copy carries only in-frame clones and drops some. The V and J calls and clone size were taken over from that table, and D and trimming were inferred from the DNA. In the table there are 150,000 to 200,000 clones, about 78% of which are singletons.

Sequenced input: PBMCs or T cells enriched from blood (not recorded which). The J gene is TRBJ1-3, the V gene TRBV6-1; D gene ambiguous. This TCR was sampled from a woman aged 45-59 years who had recovered from COVID-19. Here the CDR3 reads CASSFDDISGNTIYF. CDR3 DNA sequence: TGTGCCAGCAGTTTTGACGACATCTCTGGAAACACCATATATTTT.